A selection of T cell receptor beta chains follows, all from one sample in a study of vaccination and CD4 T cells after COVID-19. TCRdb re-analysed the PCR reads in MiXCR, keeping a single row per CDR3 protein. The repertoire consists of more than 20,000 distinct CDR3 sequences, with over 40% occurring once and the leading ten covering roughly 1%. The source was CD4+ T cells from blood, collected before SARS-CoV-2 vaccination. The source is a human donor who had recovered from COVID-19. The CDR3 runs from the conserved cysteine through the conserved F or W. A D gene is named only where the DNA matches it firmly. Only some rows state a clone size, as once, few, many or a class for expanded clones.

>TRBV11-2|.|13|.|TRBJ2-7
TGTGCCAGCAGCCCCCGACTTCTCAGCGAGCAGTACTTC
CASSPRLLSEQYF
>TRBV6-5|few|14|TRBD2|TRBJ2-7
TGTGCCAGCAGTTACGCGGGAGGGAGCAACGAGCAGTACTTC
CASSYAGGSNEQYF
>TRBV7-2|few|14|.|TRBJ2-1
TGTGCCAGCAGCTTCGGGACAATGTACAATGAGCAGTTCTTC
CASSFGTMYNEQFF
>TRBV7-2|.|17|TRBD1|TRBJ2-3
TGTGCCAGCAGCCGAGCGATACAGGGGGCGGGTACAGATACGCAGTATTTT
CASSRAIQGAGTDTQYF
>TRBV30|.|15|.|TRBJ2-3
TGTGCCTGGAGTGTCGGGAGCTATCGCACAGATACGCAGTATTTT
CAWSVGSYRTDTQYF
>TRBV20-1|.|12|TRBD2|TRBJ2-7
TGCAGTGCTAGCGGGAGGGCCTACGAGCAGTACTTC
CSASGRAYEQYF
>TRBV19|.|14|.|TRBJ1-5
TGTGCCAGTAGTACTTTCTATAGCAATCAGCCCCAGCATTTT
CASSTFYSNQPQHF
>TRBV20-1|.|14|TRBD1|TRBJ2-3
TGCAGTGCCAGACCGGGACAGGGGGTTCATACGCAGTATTTT
CSARPGQGVHTQYF
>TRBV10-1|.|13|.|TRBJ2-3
TGCGCCAGCAGTGCGTACGGCACAGATACGCAGTATTTT
CASSAYGTDTQYF
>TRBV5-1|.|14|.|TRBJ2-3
TGCGCCAGCAAAGAAATAACTAGCACAGATACGCAGTATTTT
CASKEITSTDTQYF
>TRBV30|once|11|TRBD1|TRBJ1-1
TGTGCCGCGGACAGGGACACTGAAGCTTTCTTT
CAADRDTEAFF
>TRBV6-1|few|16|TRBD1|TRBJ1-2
TGTGCCAGCAGTCCGTCGGGGACAGGGGGCGCTTCTGGCTACACCTTC
CASSPSGTGGASGYTF
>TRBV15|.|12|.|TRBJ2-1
TGTGCCACCAGCAGAGATAGGAATGAGCAGTTCTTC
CATSRDRNEQFF
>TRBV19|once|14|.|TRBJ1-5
TGTGCCAGTAGTATGCGACAGATAAATCAGCCCCAGCATTTT
CASSMRQINQPQHF
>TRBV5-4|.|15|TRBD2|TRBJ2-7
TGTGCCAGCAGTCGGGGCAGCGGGAGCTCCTACGAGCAGTACTTC
CASSRGSGSSYEQYF
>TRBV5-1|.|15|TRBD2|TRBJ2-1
TGCGCCAGCAAATGGACTAGCGGGAGCTACAATGAGCAGTTCTTC
CASKWTSGSYNEQFF
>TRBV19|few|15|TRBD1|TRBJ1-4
TGTGCCAGTAGTGACCCCCGACAGGGGGCGGAAAAACTGTTTTTT
CASSDPRQGAEKLFF
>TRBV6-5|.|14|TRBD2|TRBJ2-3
TGTGCCAGCAGTTGGACTAGCGGCACAGATACGCAGTATTTT
CASSWTSGTDTQYF
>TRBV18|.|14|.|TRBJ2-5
TGTGCCAGCTCACGGGGACCCAACTCAGAGACCCAGTACTTC
CASSRGPNSETQYF
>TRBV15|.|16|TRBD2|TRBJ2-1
TGTGCCACCAGCCCACGGACTAGCCAGGGGATCTATGAGCAGTTCTTC
CATSPRTSQGIYEQFF
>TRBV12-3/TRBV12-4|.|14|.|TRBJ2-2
TGTGCCAGCAGTTACGGCAGAAACACCGGGGAGCTGTTTTTT
CASSYGRNTGELFF
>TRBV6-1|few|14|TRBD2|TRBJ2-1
TGTGCCAGCACTCCTAGCGGGGTCAATAATGAGCAGTTCTTC
CASTPSGVNNEQFF
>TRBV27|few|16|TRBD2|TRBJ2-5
TGTGCCAGCAGTCCCACTTGGGTAGGCGGGGGGGAGACCCAGTACTTC
CASSPTWVGGGETQYF
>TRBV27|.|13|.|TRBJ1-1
TGTGCCAGCAGTGACGTAAGGAACACTGAAGCTTTCTTT
CASSDVRNTEAFF
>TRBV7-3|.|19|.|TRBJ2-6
TGTGCCAGCAGCCCACAGCAGGCAGGCCGCATATCTGGGGCCAACGTCCTGACTTTC
CASSPQQAGRISGANVLTF
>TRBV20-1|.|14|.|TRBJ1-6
TGCAGTGCTGGGGTGGGAGATCCGGGGTCACCCCTCCACTTT
CSAGVGDPGSPLHF
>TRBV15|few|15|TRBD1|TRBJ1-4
TGTGCCACCAGCGGATGGACAGGTTCTAATGAAAAACTGTTTTTT
CATSGWTGSNEKLFF
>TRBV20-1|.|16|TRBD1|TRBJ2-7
TGCAGTGCTAGAGATACGCAGGGCAGGGGGACCCTGGAGCAGTACTTC
CSARDTQGRGTLEQYF
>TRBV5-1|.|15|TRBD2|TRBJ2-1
TGCGCCAGCACCGGACTAGCGGGGTCTCCCCCTGAGCAGTTCTTC
CASTGLAGSPPEQFF
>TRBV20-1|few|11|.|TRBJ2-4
TGCAGTGGGAGGTCAGCGGACATTCAGTACTTC
CSGRSADIQYF
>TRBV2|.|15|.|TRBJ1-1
TGTGCCAGCCCAAGGGAGGGGGGCCCCAGGACTGAAGCTTTCTTT
CASPREGGPRTEAFF
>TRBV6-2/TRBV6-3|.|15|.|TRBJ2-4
TGTGCCAGCAGTTACCCGGGGGAGGCCAAAAACATTCAGTACTTC
CASSYPGEAKNIQYF
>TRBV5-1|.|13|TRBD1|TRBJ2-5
TGCGCCAGCAGCTCGAGGGGGCTAGAGACCCAGTACTTC
CASSSRGLETQYF
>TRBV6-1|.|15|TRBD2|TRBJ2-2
TGTGCCAGCAGCGGACTAGCGGGAGAGGCCGGGGAGCTGTTTTTT
CASSGLAGEAGELFF
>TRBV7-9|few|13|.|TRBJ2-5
TGTGCCAGCAGCTTAGGTCAGGCCGAGACCCAGTACTTC
CASSLGQAETQYF
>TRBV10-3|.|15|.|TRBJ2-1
TGTGCCATCAGTGCCGGACTATTTACCTACAATGAGCAGTTCTTC
CAISAGLFTYNEQFF
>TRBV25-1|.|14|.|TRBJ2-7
TGTGCCAGCAGTGATTTTCAGGGGTCCTACGAGCAGTACTTC
CASSDFQGSYEQYF
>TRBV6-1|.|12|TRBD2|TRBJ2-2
TGTGCCAGTGGGGGGGTCACCGGGGAGCTGTTTTTT
CASGGVTGELFF
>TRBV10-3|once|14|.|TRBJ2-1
TGTGCCGTCAGAGCGGCTACCTCCTACAATGAGCAGTTCTTC
CAVRAATSYNEQFF
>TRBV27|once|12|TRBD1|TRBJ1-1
TGTGCCAGCGGTGACAGGGAGGCTGAAGCTTTCTTT
CASGDREAEAFF
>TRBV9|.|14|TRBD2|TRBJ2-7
TGTGCCAGCAGCGTAGCTAGCGGGAGCTACGAGCAGTACTTC
CASSVASGSYEQYF
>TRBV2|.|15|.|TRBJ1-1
TGTGCCAGCAGTGAGTCAGTCTGGGGGAACACTGAAGCTTTCTTT
CASSESVWGNTEAFF
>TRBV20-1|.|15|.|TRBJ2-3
TGCAGTGCCCAATTGCCAGGGAGTAGCACAGATACGCAGTATTTT
CSAQLPGSSTDTQYF
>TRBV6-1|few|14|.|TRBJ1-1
TGTGCCAGCAGCCCAAAAGGGATAAGTAGGAGGGCTTTCTTT
CASSPKGISRRAFF
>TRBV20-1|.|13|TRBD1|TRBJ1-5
TGCAGTGCTCAATACAGGGGAAGGCGGCCCCAGCATTTT
CSAQYRGRRPQHF
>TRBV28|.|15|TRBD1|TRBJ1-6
TGTGCCAGCAGTTTCAGGACAGGGGGCGATTCACCCCTCCACTTT
CASSFRTGGDSPLHF
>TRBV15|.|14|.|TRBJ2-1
TGTGCCACCAGCAGAGTTGGGGTTTGGAATGAGCAGTTCTTC
CATSRVGVWNEQFF
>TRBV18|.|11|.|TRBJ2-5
TGTGCCAGCTCACCCAGGGGGACCCAGTACTTC
CASSPRGTQYF
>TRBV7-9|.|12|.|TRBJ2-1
TGTGCCAGCTGCGAGGGAGCAGGGGAGCAGTTCTTC
CASCEGAGEQFF
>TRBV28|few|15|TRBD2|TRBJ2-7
TGTGCCAGCAGTTTAATGCGACTAGCGGATTACGAGCAGTACTTC
CASSLMRLADYEQYF
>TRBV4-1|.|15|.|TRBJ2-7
TGCGCCAGCAGCCAGGGGGGACAGCTTACCTACGAGCAGTACTTC
CASSQGGQLTYEQYF
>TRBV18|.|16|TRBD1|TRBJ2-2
TGTGCCAGCTCACCACGGCAGGGGGCGTTAGCCGGGGAGCTGTTTTTT
CASSPRQGALAGELFF
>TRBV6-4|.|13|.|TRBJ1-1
TGTGCCAGCAGTTGGGACGGCTCCGGGCGGGCTTTCTTT
CASSWDGSGRAFF
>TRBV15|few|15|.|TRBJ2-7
TGTGCCACCAGCAGAGATGGGGGGAACTCCTACGAGCAGTACTTC
CATSRDGGNSYEQYF
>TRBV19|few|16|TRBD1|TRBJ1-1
TGTGCCAGTAGTATCCGCCTATGGGACAGGAACACTGAAGCTTTCTTT
CASSIRLWDRNTEAFF
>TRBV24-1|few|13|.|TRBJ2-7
TGTGCCACCAGTGATTCGACCAGGTACGAGCAGTACTTC
CATSDSTRYEQYF
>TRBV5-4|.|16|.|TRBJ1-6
TGTGCCAGCAGCTCTCGGATGGGGGGTTATAATTCACCCCTCCACTTT
CASSSRMGGYNSPLHF
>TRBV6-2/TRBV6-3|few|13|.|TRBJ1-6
TGTGCCAGCAGTTACCTCCAGGGTTCACCCCTCCACTTT
CASSYLQGSPLHF
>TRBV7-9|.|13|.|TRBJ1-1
TGTGCCAGCACCCTAAGGGGTGACACTGAAGCTTTCTTT
CASTLRGDTEAFF
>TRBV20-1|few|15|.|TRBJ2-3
TGCAGTGCCGCACGATTTATTGTCCCCACAGATACGCAGTATTTT
CSAARFIVPTDTQYF